The rows below give T cell receptor beta chains drawn from one sample of a study of OX40 agonist ivuxolimab in advanced cancers. Libraries were prepared by immunoSEQ multiplex PCR; TCRdb keeps only in-frame clonotypes and omits some of them. The table shows 92,000 or so clones, with more than 80% occurring only once. Sequencing used CD4+ or CD8+ T cells sorted from blood, obtained in a trial of the OX40 agonist ivuxolimab. The receptors stem from an adult with an advanced solid tumor such as melanoma, head and neck, liver or kidney cancer. Both conserved end residues are part of each CDR3. The order of the fields is clone size, J gene, D gene, V gene, CDR3 DNA, CDR3 protein. The D gene is left open where the match is weak. Rows give clone size only sometimes, using once, few, many, or a class for an expanded clone.

clone size: NA; J gene: TRBJ2-3; D gene: NA; V gene: TRBV7-3; CDR3 DNA: TGTGCCAGCAGCTTATTTGGCCTTGCCCCTAGCACAGATACGCAGTATTTT; CDR3 protein: CASSLFGLAPSTDTQYF
clone size: NA; J gene: TRBJ1-1; D gene: NA; V gene: TRBV5-1; CDR3 DNA: TGCGCCAGCAGCCTAATCGGACGGGAAGTGAACACTGAAGCTTTCTTT; CDR3 protein: CASSLIGREVNTEAFF
clone size: NA; J gene: TRBJ1-5; D gene: NA; V gene: TRBV12-5; CDR3 DNA: TGTGCTAGTAGCCCGGGGGGGGGCTGGCAGCCCCAGCATTTT; CDR3 protein: CASSPGGGWQPQHF
clone size: NA; J gene: TRBJ2-1; D gene: NA; V gene: TRBV2; CDR3 DNA: TGTGCCAGCAGTCATGGAGGGAATCAAAACTACAATGAGCAGTTCTTC; CDR3 protein: CASSHGGNQNYNEQFF
clone size: once; J gene: TRBJ2-2; D gene: TRBD2; V gene: TRBV27; CDR3 DNA: TGTGCCAGCAGTTTAGGAGTTAGCGGGAGTGACACCGGGGAGCTGTTTTTT; CDR3 protein: CASSLGVSGSDTGELFF
clone size: NA; J gene: TRBJ1-2; D gene: NA; V gene: TRBV15; CDR3 DNA: TGTGCCACCAGCAGAGATCGGGGGGCATTCTATGGCTACACCTTC; CDR3 protein: CATSRDRGAFYGYTF
clone size: NA; J gene: TRBJ1-3; D gene: NA; V gene: TRBV7-9; CDR3 DNA: TGTGCCAGCAGCTTAGCCCCAGGGGCCAACTCTGGAAACACCATATATTTT; CDR3 protein: CASSLAPGANSGNTIYF
clone size: once; J gene: TRBJ2-7; D gene: NA; V gene: TRBV7-6; CDR3 DNA: TGTGCCAGCAGCTTAGCCAGGGACTACGAGCAGTACTTC; CDR3 protein: CASSLARDYEQYF
clone size: NA; J gene: TRBJ2-2; D gene: TRBD1; V gene: TRBV18; CDR3 DNA: TGTGCCAGCTCGCCCGGGACAGGGAACACCGGGGAGCTGTTTTTT; CDR3 protein: CASSPGTGNTGELFF
clone size: NA; J gene: TRBJ1-1; D gene: TRBD1; V gene: TRBV6-1; CDR3 DNA: TGTGCCAGCAGTGGGGCCTGGACAGGGGGAGGTCGGACTGAAGCTTTCTTT; CDR3 protein: CASSGAWTGGGRTEAFF
clone size: NA; J gene: TRBJ1-4; D gene: TRBD1; V gene: TRBV9; CDR3 DNA: TGTGCCAGCAGCGCTTCGACAGGGGTGGTAGAAAAACTGTTTTTT; CDR3 protein: CASSASTGVVEKLFF
clone size: NA; J gene: TRBJ2-6; D gene: TRBD1; V gene: TRBV6-4; CDR3 DNA: TGTGCCAGCAGTGGACAGGGGTCTGGGGCCAACGTCCTGACTTTC; CDR3 protein: CASSGQGSGANVLTF
clone size: once; J gene: TRBJ2-7; D gene: NA; V gene: TRBV15; CDR3 DNA: TGTGCCACCAGCAGAGATAAACAGGGAGAGCCCTACGAGCAGTACTTC; CDR3 protein: CATSRDKQGEPYEQYF
clone size: NA; J gene: TRBJ2-7; D gene: TRBD1; V gene: TRBV5-1; CDR3 DNA: TGCGCCAGCAGCTTAGGGACAGGGGCTCGGCAGTACTTC; CDR3 protein: CASSLGTGARQYF
clone size: NA; J gene: TRBJ2-3; D gene: NA; V gene: TRBV5-1; CDR3 DNA: TGCGCCAGCAGCTCGACGGGTATTGAAGATACGCAGTATTTT; CDR3 protein: CASSSTGIEDTQYF
clone size: few; J gene: TRBJ1-4; D gene: NA; V gene: TRBV14; CDR3 DNA: TGTGCCAGCAGCCAAGGGCCTAAACTGTTTTTT; CDR3 protein: CASSQGPKLFF
clone size: NA; J gene: TRBJ2-1; D gene: NA; V gene: TRBV7-6; CDR3 DNA: TGTGCCAGCAGCCCCGGATACGACAATGAGCAGTTCTTC; CDR3 protein: CASSPGYDNEQFF
clone size: NA; J gene: TRBJ1-1; D gene: TRBD1; V gene: TRBV28; CDR3 DNA: TGTGCCAGCAGTTTCGCAGGGGGTGAAGCTTTCTTT; CDR3 protein: CASSFAGGEAFF
clone size: NA; J gene: TRBJ1-5; D gene: NA; V gene: TRBV7-2; CDR3 DNA: TGTGCCAGCAGCTTAAACAGCTACAATCAGCCCCAGCATTTT; CDR3 protein: CASSLNSYNQPQHF
clone size: NA; J gene: TRBJ2-1; D gene: NA; V gene: TRBV21-1; CDR3 DNA: TGTGCCAGCAGACTCGGGATAGGTAGCGGGAAAACGCATGAGCAGTTCTTC; CDR3 protein: CASRLGIGSGKTHEQFF
clone size: NA; J gene: TRBJ1-1; D gene: NA; V gene: TRBV28; CDR3 DNA: TGTGCCAGCTACGGTCTAGGGGGGGCAGGTACTGAAGCTTTCTTT; CDR3 protein: CASYGLGGAGTEAFF
clone size: NA; J gene: TRBJ2-1; D gene: NA; V gene: TRBV27; CDR3 DNA: TGTGCCAGCAGTTTTTTAGTAGCAGGCTCCTACAATGAGCAGTTCTTC; CDR3 protein: CASSFLVAGSYNEQFF
clone size: NA; J gene: TRBJ2-6; D gene: NA; V gene: TRBV27; CDR3 DNA: TGTGCCAGCAGACAGGGAGTTGGAGCCAACGTCCTGACTTTC; CDR3 protein: CASRQGVGANVLTF
clone size: NA; J gene: TRBJ2-1; D gene: NA; V gene: TRBV11-3; CDR3 DNA: TGTGCCAGCAGCTTAGTCCCCAGGGGGAGGCCCGCCTACAATGAGCAGTTCTTC; CDR3 protein: CASSLVPRGRPAYNEQFF
clone size: NA; J gene: TRBJ1-1; D gene: TRBD1; V gene: TRBV19; CDR3 DNA: TGTGCCAGTAGTATGTGGGACAGGGGCACTGAAGCTTTCTTT; CDR3 protein: CASSMWDRGTEAFF
clone size: NA; J gene: TRBJ2-5; D gene: NA; V gene: TRBV15; CDR3 DNA: TGTGCCACCAGCGGCCGGGCCCTACTGGAGACCCAGTACTTC; CDR3 protein: CATSGRALLETQYF
clone size: NA; J gene: TRBJ1-3; D gene: NA; V gene: TRBV6-6; CDR3 DNA: TGTGCCAGCAGTTACTCCGGCGGCTCATTATATTTT; CDR3 protein: CASSYSGGSLYF